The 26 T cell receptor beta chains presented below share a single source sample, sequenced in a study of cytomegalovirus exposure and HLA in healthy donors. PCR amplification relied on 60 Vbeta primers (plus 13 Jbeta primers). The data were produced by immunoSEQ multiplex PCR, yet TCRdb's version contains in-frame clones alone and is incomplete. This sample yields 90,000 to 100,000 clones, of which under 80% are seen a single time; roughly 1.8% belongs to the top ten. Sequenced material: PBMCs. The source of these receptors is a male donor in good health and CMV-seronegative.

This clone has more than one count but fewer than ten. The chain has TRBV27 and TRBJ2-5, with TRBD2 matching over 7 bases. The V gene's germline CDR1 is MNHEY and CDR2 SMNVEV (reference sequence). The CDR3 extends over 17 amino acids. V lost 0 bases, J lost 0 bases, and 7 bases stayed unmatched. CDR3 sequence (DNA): TGTGCCAGCAGTTTATCGATTGGGGGGGTTAACCAAGAGACCCAGTACTTC. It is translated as CASSLSIGGVNQETQYF.

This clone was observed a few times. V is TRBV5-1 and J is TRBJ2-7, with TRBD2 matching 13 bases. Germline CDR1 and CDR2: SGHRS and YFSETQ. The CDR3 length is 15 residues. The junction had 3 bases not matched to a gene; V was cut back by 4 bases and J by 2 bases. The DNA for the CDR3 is TGCGCCAGCAGCGCGGGACTAGCGGGGCCCTACGAGCAGTACTTC. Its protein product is CASSAGLAGPYEQYF.

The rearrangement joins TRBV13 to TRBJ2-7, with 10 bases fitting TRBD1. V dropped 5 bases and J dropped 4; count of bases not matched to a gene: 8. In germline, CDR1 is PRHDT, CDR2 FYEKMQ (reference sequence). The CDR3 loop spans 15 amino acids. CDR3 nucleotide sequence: TGTGCCAGCAGCCACGGGCCGGGACAGGGGTACGAGCAGTACTTC. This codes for CASSHGPGQGYEQYF.

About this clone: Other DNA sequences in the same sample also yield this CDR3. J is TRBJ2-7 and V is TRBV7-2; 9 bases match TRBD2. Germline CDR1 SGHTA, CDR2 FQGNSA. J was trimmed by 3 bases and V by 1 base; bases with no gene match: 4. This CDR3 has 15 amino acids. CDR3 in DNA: TGTGCCAGCAGCTTAGAAGCGGGAGGTATCTACGAGCAGTACTTC. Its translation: CASSLEAGGIYEQYF.

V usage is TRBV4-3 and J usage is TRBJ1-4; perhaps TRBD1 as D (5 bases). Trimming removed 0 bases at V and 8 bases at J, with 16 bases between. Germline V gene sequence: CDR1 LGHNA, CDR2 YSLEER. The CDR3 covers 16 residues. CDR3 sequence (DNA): TGCGCCAGCAGCCAAGATCCAAGAAGGGGAGGAGAAAAACTGTTTTTT. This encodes CASSQDPRRGGEKLFF.

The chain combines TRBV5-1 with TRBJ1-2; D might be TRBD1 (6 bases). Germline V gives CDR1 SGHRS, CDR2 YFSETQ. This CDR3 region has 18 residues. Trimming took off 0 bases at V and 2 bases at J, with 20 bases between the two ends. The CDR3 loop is CASSLATTGYIMNYGYTF. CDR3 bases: TGCGCCAGCAGCTTGGCCACGACAGGCTATATAATGAACTATGGCTACACCTTC.

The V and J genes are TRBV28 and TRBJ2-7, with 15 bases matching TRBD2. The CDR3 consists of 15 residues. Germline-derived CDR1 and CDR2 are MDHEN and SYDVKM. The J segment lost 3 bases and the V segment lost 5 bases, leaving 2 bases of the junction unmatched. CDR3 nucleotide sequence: TGTGCCAGCAGTCCGGGACTAGCGGGAGGCTACGAGCAGTACTTC. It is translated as CASSPGLAGGYEQYF.

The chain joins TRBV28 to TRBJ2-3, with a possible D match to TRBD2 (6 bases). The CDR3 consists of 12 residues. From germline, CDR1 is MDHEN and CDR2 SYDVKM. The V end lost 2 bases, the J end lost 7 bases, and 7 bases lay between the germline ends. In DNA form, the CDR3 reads TGTGCCAGCAGTTTAACTAGCTATACGCAGTATTTT. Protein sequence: CASSLTSYTQYF.

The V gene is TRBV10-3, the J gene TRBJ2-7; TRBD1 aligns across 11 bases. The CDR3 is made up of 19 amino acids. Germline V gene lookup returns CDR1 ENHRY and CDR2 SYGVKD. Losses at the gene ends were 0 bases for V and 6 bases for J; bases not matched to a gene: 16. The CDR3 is CAISESQEGSPGQGGEQYF. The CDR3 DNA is TGTGCCATCAGTGAGTCTCAAGAGGGGTCCCCGGGACAGGGGGGCGAGCAGTACTTC.

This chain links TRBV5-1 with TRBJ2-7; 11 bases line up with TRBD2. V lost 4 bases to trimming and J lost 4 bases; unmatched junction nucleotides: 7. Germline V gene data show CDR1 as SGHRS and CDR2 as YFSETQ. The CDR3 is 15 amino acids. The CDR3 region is CASSPGLAVGYEQYF. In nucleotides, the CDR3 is TGCGCCAGCAGCCCGGGACTAGCGGTAGGGTACGAGCAGTACTTC.

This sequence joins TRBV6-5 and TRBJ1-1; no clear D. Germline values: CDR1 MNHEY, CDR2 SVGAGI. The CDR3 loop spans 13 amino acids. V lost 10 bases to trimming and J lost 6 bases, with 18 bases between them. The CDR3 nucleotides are TGTGCCACGTTGGACTTTGAGGGCTCTGAAGCTTTCTTT. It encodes CATLDFEGSEAFF.

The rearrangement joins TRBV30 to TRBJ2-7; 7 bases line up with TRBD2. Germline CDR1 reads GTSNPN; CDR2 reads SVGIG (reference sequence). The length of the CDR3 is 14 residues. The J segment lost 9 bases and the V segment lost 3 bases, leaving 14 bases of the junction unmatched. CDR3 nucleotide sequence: TGTGCCTGGAGCCTATCGGCGGGAGTCCCCGGGCAGTACTTC. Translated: CAWSLSAGVPGQYF.

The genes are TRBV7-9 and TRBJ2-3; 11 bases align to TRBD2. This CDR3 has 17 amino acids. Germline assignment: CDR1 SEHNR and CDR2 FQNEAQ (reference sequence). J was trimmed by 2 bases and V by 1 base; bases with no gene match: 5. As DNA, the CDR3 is TGTGCCAGCAGCTTAGTACAGGGACTAGCGGACACAGATACGCAGTATTTT. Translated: CASSLVQGLADTDTQYF. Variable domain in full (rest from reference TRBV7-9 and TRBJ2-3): DTGVSQNPRHKITKRGQNVTFRCDPISEHNRLYWYRQTLGQGPEFLTYFQNEAQLEKSRLLSDRFSAERPKGSFSTLEIQRTEQGDSAMYLCASSLVQGLADTDTQYFGPGTRLTVL.

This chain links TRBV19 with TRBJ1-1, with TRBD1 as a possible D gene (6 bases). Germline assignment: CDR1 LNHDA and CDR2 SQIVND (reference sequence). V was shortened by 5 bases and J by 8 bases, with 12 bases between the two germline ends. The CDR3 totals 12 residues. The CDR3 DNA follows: TGTGCCAGTAGTGGGGGCCGTCGCGAAGCTTTCTTT. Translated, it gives CASSGGRREAFF. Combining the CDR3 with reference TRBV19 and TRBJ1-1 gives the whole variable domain DGGITQSPKYLFRKEGQNVTLSCEQNLNHDAMYWYRQDPGQGLRLIYYSQIVNDFQKGDIAEGYSVSREKKESFPLTVTSAQKNPTAFYLCASSGGRREAFFGQGTRLTVV.

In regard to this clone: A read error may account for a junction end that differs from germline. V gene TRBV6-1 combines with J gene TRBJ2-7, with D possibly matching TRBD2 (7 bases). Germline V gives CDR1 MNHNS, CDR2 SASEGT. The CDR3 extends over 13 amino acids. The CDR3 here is CASSTELAGAETF. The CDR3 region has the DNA TGTGCCAGCAGTACCGAACTCGCGGGGGCCGAAACCTTC.

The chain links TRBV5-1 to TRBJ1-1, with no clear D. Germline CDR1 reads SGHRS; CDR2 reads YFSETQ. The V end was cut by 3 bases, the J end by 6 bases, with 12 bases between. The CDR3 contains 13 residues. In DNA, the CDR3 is TGCGCCAGCAGCTCATTGGGCGAGTCTGAAGCTTTCTTT. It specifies CASSSLGESEAFF.

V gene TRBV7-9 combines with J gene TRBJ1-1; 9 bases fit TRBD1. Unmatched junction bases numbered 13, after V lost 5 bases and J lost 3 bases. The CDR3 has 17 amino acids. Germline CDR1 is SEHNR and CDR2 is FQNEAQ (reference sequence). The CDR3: CASSTAGTGLSYTEAFF. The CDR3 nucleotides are TGTGCCAGCAGCACGGCCGGGACAGGGCTTTCATACACTGAAGCTTTCTTT.

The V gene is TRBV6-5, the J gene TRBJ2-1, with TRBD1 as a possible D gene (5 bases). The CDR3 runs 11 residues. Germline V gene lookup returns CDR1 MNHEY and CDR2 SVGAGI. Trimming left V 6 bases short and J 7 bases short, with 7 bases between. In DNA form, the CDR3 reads TGTGCCAGCAGGACAGTAAATGAGCAGTTCTTC. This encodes CASRTVNEQFF.

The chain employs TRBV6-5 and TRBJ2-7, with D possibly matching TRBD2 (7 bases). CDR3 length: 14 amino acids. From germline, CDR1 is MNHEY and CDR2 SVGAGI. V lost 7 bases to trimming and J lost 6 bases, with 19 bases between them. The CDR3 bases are TGTGCCAGCAAGGGGGGGCGTCCCCCTGGCGAGCAGTACTTC. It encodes CASKGGRPPGEQYF.

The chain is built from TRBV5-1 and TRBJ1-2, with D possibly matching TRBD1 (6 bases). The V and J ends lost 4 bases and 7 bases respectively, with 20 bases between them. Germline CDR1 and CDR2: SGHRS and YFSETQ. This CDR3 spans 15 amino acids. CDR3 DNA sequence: TGCGCCAGCAGCCCCGGAGGAACAGGGCAGCCTGGCTACACCTTC. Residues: CASSPGGTGQPGYTF.

CDR3 sequence reads: CASSEAEDGVYGYTF. The CDR3 DNA is TGTGCCAGCAGTGAAGCGGAGGACGGAGTCTATGGCTACACCTTC. The rearrangement joins TRBV6-1 to TRBJ1-2; D is uncertain. Germline CDR1 and CDR2: MNHNS and SASEGT. V shed 0 bases and J shed 4 bases, with 12 bases lying between them. This CDR3 has 15 residues.

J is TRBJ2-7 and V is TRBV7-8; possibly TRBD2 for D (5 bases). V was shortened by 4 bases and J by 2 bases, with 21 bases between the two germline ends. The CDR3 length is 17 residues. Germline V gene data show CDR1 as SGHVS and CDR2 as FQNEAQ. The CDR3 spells CASSSFGPAGDTYEQYF. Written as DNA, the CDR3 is TGTGCCAGCAGCTCATTCGGGCCCGCCGGGGATACCTACGAGCAGTACTTC.

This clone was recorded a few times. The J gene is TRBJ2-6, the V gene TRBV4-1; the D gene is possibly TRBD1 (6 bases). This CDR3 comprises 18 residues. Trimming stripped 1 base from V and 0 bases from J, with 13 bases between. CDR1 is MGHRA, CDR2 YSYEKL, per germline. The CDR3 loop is CASSQGIRGISGANVLTF. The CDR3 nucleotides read TGCGCCAGCAGCCAAGGTATCAGGGGAATCTCTGGGGCCAACGTCCTGACTTTC.

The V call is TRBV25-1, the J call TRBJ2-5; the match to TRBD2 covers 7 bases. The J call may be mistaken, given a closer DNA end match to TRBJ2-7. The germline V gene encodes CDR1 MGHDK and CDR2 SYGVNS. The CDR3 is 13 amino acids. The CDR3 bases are TGTGCCAGCAGTGAACTGCGGGGGTACGAGCAGTACTTC. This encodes CASSELRGYEQYF.

This chain's CDR3 is CASSVGLEGLMDEQFF. The CDR3 DNA reads TGTGCCAGCAGCGTAGGACTGGAGGGCCTTATGGATGAGCAGTTCTTC. The rearrangement uses TRBV9 and TRBJ2-1, with D possibly matching TRBD2 (6 bases). The V gene lost 0 bases and the J gene lost 8 bases, with 18 bases spanning the gap. Germline-derived CDR1 and CDR2 are SGDLS and YYNGEE. The CDR3 contains 16 residues.

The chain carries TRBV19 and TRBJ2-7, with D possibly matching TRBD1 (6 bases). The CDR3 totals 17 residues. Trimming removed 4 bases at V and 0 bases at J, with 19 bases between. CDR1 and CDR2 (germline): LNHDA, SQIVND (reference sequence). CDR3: CASSTLPDRHHSYEQYF. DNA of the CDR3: TGTGCCAGTAGTACCCTTCCCGACAGGCACCACTCCTACGAGCAGTACTTC.